This T cell receptor (beta chain) originates from a study of blood T cell repertoires in COVID-19. Study at large: Acute and convalescent COVID-19 samples came from the United States, Italy and Spain. T cells, B-cell-depleted T cells, or PBMCs supplied cDNA or gDNA.

Seattle-derived patients entered the study during active infection and were followed longitudinally. Unmatched junction bases numbered 9, after V lost 4 bases and J lost 0 bases. This CDR3 region has 17 residues. Germline V CDR1 and CDR2: SGHKS, YYEKEE (reference sequence). Methods used by the authors: Amplification of reference gene primers was used by the study to estimate nucleated cell counts. TCRdb's copy holds only in-frame clones and misses some; the assay was immunoSEQ multiplex PCR. That table furnishes V, J and clone size, whereas the DNA furnished D and trimming. The sample yields more than 200,000 clones, 85% to 90% seen once.

V is TRBV5-5 and J is TRBJ2-2; TRBD2 matches at 7 bases. Sequenced: peripheral blood. This clonotype originated in a woman aged 45-65 years with COVID-19, enrolled during active disease. The CDR3 sequence: CASSPIGRGSNTGELFF. The CDR3 region has the DNA TGTGCCAGCAGCCCCATCGGGCGGGGGTCGAACACCGGGGAGCTGTTTTTT.